Shown below are 20 T cell receptor beta chains from a single sample sequenced in a study of blood T cell repertoires in COVID-19. The data were produced by immunoSEQ multiplex PCR, yet TCRdb's version contains in-frame clones alone and is incomplete. The sample includes around 160,000 clones, more than 75% seen only once; the top ten take 10% to 15%. Sequenced material: peripheral blood. All receptors derive from a man aged 55 to 70 with active or convalescent COVID-19.

The chain couples TRBV18 to TRBJ1-5; 12 bases line up with TRBD1. The junction had 6 bases not matched to a gene; V was cut back by 6 bases and J by 6 bases. Germline CDR1 is KGHSH and CDR2 is LQKENI. CDR3 length equals 15 residues. The CDR3 loop reads CASSPGQGAPQPQHF. As DNA, the CDR3 is TGTGCCAGCTCGCCGGGACAGGGGGCACCTCAGCCCCAGCATTTT. Together with reference TRBV18 and TRBJ1-5, the CDR3 gives the full variable domain: NAGVMQNPRHLVRRRGQEARLRCSPMKGHSHVYWYRQLPEEGLKFMVYLQKENIIDESGMPKERFSAEFPKEGPSILRIQQVVRGDSAAYFCASSPGQGAPQPQHFGDGTRLSIL.

The rearrangement uses TRBV28 and TRBJ2-7; TRBD1 is a possible D gene (5 bases). Germline V gene data show CDR1 as MDHEN and CDR2 as SYDVKM. The CDR3 is 13 amino acids. V was trimmed by 8 bases and J by 3 bases, leaving 14 bases between them. The CDR3 sequence is CASGREGFYEQYF. CDR3 DNA sequence: TGTGCCAGCGGCAGGGAAGGGTTCTACGAGCAGTACTTC.

The chain uses TRBV5-4 and TRBJ1-2, with 12 bases fitting TRBD1. This CDR3 has 16 amino acids. The germline CDR1 and CDR2 sequences are SGHNT and YYREEE (reference sequence). Trimming removed 3 bases from V and 4 bases from J; junction bases left unmatched: 7. The CDR3 reads CASSSRDRGRRYGYTF. The CDR3 DNA follows: TGTGCCAGCAGCTCCCGGGACAGGGGGCGTCGCTATGGCTACACCTTC. The full variable domain, completed using reference TRBV5-4 and TRBJ1-2, is ETGVTQSPTHLIKTRGQQVTLRCSSQSGHNTVSWYQQALGQGPQFIFQYYREEENGRGNFPPRFSGLQFPNYSSELNVNALELDDSALYLCASSSRDRGRRYGYTFGSGTRLTVV.

The rearrangement uses TRBV19 and TRBJ1-5; D gene unclear. V lost 2 bases, J lost 2 bases, and 7 bases lay in between. Germline values: CDR1 LNHDA, CDR2 SQIVND (reference sequence). The CDR3 has 14 amino acids. The CDR3 nucleotides are TGTGCCAGTAGTATACAGATGGGCAATCAGCCCCAGCATTTT. It specifies CASSIQMGNQPQHF.

This chain joins TRBV28 and TRBJ1-1; D gene ambiguous. The ends were cut back, 6 bases at V and 10 bases at J, with 18 bases in the middle. Per germline, CDR1 MDHEN and CDR2 SYDVKM. The CDR3 contains 13 residues. CDR3 amino acids: CASSPPEYVRAFF. The CDR3 DNA reads as TGTGCCAGCAGCCCGCCCGAGTACGTTAGAGCTTTCTTT.

The chain combines TRBV20-1 with TRBJ2-6, with D hard to call. Germline CDR1 and CDR2: DFQATT and SNEGSKA (reference sequence). The V gene lost 5 bases and the J gene lost 0 bases, with 11 bases spanning the gap. There are 15 residues in the CDR3. The CDR3 region has the DNA TGCAGTGCTGGTGACATCTACTCTGGGGCCAACGTCCTGACTTTC. Protein: CSAGDIYSGANVLTF.

The rearrangement links TRBV27 to TRBJ2-1; 11 nucleotides agree with TRBD2. Germline CDR1 reads MNHEY; CDR2 reads SMNVEV (reference sequence). This CDR3 region has 15 residues. The junction had 10 bases not matched to a gene; V was cut back by 5 bases and J by 10 bases. The CDR3 loop reads CASSTPGLAAREQFF. The DNA of the CDR3 is TGTGCCAGCAGTACCCCGGGACTAGCGGCACGGGAGCAGTTCTTC.

The rearrangement uses TRBV10-3 and TRBJ1-6; D is perhaps TRBD1 (6 bases). From germline, CDR1 is ENHRY and CDR2 SYGVKD. V lost 6 bases to trimming and J lost 7 bases, with 19 bases between them. The CDR3 length is 16 residues. The CDR3: CAISPMRVDRNSPLHF. CDR3 coding DNA: TGTGCCATCAGCCCCATGAGGGTTGACAGGAATTCACCCCTCCACTTT.

V usage is TRBV5-4 and J usage is TRBJ2-2; D remains ambiguous. V was clipped by 0 bases and J by 1 base, with 10 bases between them. Germline assignment: CDR1 SGHNT and CDR2 YYREEE (reference sequence). The CDR3 consists of 16 residues. The CDR3 loop is CASSLGTAWNTGELFF. As DNA, the CDR3 is TGTGCCAGCAGCTTGGGAACAGCCTGGAACACCGGGGAGCTGTTTTTT.

In its sample, this clone was seen once. The V gene is TRBV4-2, the J gene TRBJ1-6; TRBD1 might be the D (6 bases). The length of the CDR3 is 15 residues. Trimming cost V 4 bases and J 8 bases, with 15 bases left between them. Germline values: CDR1 LGHNA, CDR2 YNFKEQ. CDR3 sequence reads: CASSLTGDRDSPLHF. CDR3 DNA sequence: TGTGCCAGCAGCCTGACAGGAGACAGAGATTCACCCCTCCACTTT.

The chain is built from TRBV7-9 and TRBJ1-4; 11 positions match TRBD1. With 0 bases clipped from V and 6 bases from J, the junction kept 3 bases outside the gene matches. The germline V gene encodes CDR1 SEHNR and CDR2 FQNEAQ (reference sequence). CDR3 size: 16 residues. CDR3 bases: TGTGCCAGCAGCTTAGCGGACAGGGGGCGTGATGAAAAACTGTTTTTT. Amino acids: CASSLADRGRDEKLFF.

CDR3 nucleotide sequence: TGTGCCAGCAATTTTTCCGGGGGCACTGAAGCTTTCTTT. Its translation is CASNFSGGTEAFF. This rearrangement joins TRBV28 to TRBJ1-1; a weak D match, TRBD1 (5 bases). CDR1 is MDHEN and CDR2 is SYDVKM in the germline V gene. Trimming removed 7 bases from V and 4 bases from J, with 13 bases in between. This CDR3 comprises 13 residues.

The chain recombines TRBV30 with TRBJ1-1, with 9 nucleotides matching TRBD1. V lost 4 bases and J lost 8; bases outside the gene matches: 8. Germline-derived CDR1 and CDR2 are GTSNPN and SVGIG (reference sequence). The CDR3 is 13 amino acids. The chain's CDR3 is CAWTLNRGREAFF. The CDR3 DNA is TGTGCCTGGACCCTCAACAGGGGGCGGGAAGCTTTCTTT.

This clone showed up just once. The gene calls are TRBV11-2 and TRBJ1-2; no definite D call. The CDR3 spans 14 residues. Germline V CDR1 and CDR2: SGHAT, FQNNGV. V gave up 1 base and J gave up 8 bases, with 14 bases separating them. The CDR3: CASSLASSPAGYTF. As DNA, the CDR3 is TGTGCCAGCAGCTTAGCATCAAGCCCTGCGGGCTACACCTTC.

The chain combines TRBV7-5 with TRBJ2-7; the D call TRBD1 from the table was never checked on the DNA. TRBV7-5 is tagged as a pseudogene. The CDR3 length is 15 residues. The CDR3, as DNA: TGTGTCAGAACCATCGGACAGAGTGTTTACCACGAGCAGTACTTC. Its protein product is CVRTIGQSVYHEQYF.

The gene calls are TRBV5-1 and TRBJ2-1; TRBD2 aligns across 11 bases. This CDR3 is built from 19 residues. CDR1 and CDR2 from the germline V gene are SGHRS and YFSETQ. Trimming removed 2 bases from V and 1 base from J; junction bases left unmatched: 11. CDR3 region: CASSFLGTSGGSSYNEQFF. CDR3 coding DNA: TGCGCCAGCAGCTTTCTCGGGACTAGCGGAGGGAGTTCCTACAATGAGCAGTTCTTC.

This chain links TRBV6-1 with TRBJ1-5; D is ambiguous. V was shortened by 3 bases and J by 5 bases, with 11 bases between the two germline ends. The CDR3 runs 14 residues. Germline lookup yields CDR1 MNHNS and CDR2 SASEGT. As DNA, the CDR3 is TGTGCCAGCAGTGATCCACAGATTTATCAGCCCCAGCATTTT. This encodes CASSDPQIYQPQHF.

The chain uses TRBV2 and TRBJ1-1; no definite D call. The CDR3 length is 14 residues. Germline loops: CDR1 SNHLY, CDR2 FYNNEI. Deletions cut 4 bases from V and 0 bases from J, with 9 bases between. This CDR3 reads CASSGTAMNTEAFF. CDR3 sequence (DNA): TGTGCCAGCAGTGGCACAGCTATGAACACTGAAGCTTTCTTT.

The chain combines TRBV11-3 with TRBJ2-1; 8 bases align to TRBD1. This CDR3 comprises 15 residues. After removal of 3 bases from V and 10 bases from J, the junction contained 11 bases not matched to a gene. The germline V gene has CDR1 SGHNT and CDR2 YENEEA. The CDR3 DNA is TGTGCCAGCAGCTTCCGACAGGGGCCTTCTCCGGAGCAGTTCTTC. Residues: CASSFRQGPSPEQFF. The variable domain in full, completed from reference TRBV11-3 and TRBJ2-1, reads EAGVVQSPRYKIIEKKQPVAFWCNPISGHNTLYWYLQNLGQGPELLIRYENEEAVDDSQLPKDRFSAERLKGVDSTLKIQPAELGDSAVYLCASSFRQGPSPEQFFGPGTRLTVL.

The sample holds one count of this clone. The V call is TRBV28, the J call TRBJ2-1; D unclear. The germline gives CDR1 MDHEN, CDR2 SYDVKM. V was clipped by 6 bases and J by 7 bases, with 13 bases between them. This CDR3 spans 13 amino acids. The DNA of the CDR3 is TGTGCCAGCAGCACTTTAGCTACAAATGAGCAGTTCTTC. Amino acid sequence: CASSTLATNEQFF.